Many counts were recorded for the clone carrying this T cell receptor (beta chain). The CDR3 has 14 residues. Germline CDR1 is WNHNN and CDR2 is SYGVQD (reference sequence). Trimming shortened V by 4 bases and J by 2 bases, and 9 bases separated the two germline ends. Time point of the sample: newly diagnosed GD, antithyroid drugs for less than 3 months. Extracted RNA from PBMCs served as the source of the TCR library. Building the TCR beta libraries relied on iRepertoire HTBI primers, and CDR3 regions underwent Arm-PCR. TCRdb ran MiXCR on the multiplex PCR reads and lists one entry per CDR3 protein. Among about 460,000 distinct CDR3 sequences listed, about 15% were seen once. This record belongs to a study of regulatory T cells in long-lasting Graves disease. These sequences were also reported in another study, on T cells in Graves' hyperthyroidism and ophthalmopathy. In that study: Researchers found most expanded thyroid clonotypes above 0.001 in blood as well.

This specimen consisted of peripheral blood mononuclear cells (PBMCs), obtained at new diagnosis, from a patient treated with antithyroid drugs. This TCR was recovered from a woman aged 45-65 years with Graves disease. J is TRBJ2-1 and V is TRBV10-1, with no clear D. The CDR3 DNA is TGCGCCAGCAGTGCCAGCGTAGCCTACAATGAGCAGTTCTTC. It is translated as CASSASVAYNEQFF.